The entry below describes one TCR beta chain. Its antigen remains unknown. Sequencing used immunoSEQ multiplex PCR; TCRdb keeps in-frame clones, though not all of them. Of about 130,000 clones listed, around nine tenths are singletons. This sample stems from a study of cytomegalovirus exposure and HLA in healthy donors. Study outcomes and limitations: Among TCR beta chains, those listed as cytomegalovirus-associated numbered some 160.

The donors were members of the validation cohort, which comprised roughly 130 subjects and was separate from the first cohort of 730 or so subjects. This TCR derives from a man younger than 45 in good health and CMV-seronegative. Sequenced material: PBMCs.

Here the CDR3 reads CASHTGTSGQETQYF. The CDR3 DNA reads as TGCGCCAGCCACACCGGGACTAGCGGCCAAGAGACCCAGTACTTC. The chain couples TRBV5-1 to TRBJ2-5; 11 nucleotides line up with TRBD2. CDR3 size: 15 residues. Germline V gene sequence: CDR1 SGHRS, CDR2 YFSETQ. Germline trimming cut 7 bases from V and 1 base from J; bases unmatched to any gene: 6.